This TCR beta chain originates from a study of beta chain features in type 1 diabetes. Study-level results: Healthy donors had naive, central memory and Treg TCRB repertoires that appeared less similar than those seen among patients. All four CD4+ subsets from Type 1 diabetes patients carried moderately but significantly shorter TCRB CDR3s.

Regarding this clone: Its matching antigen is unknown.

As every portion of the isolated RNA was reverse transcribed, the sequencing read expressed TCRB transcripts. Using immunoSEQ multiplex PCR, the repertoire was profiled, and TCRdb retains in-frame clones only, with some absent. The table includes 150,000 to 190,000 clones, around 10% detected once. The V gene lost 3 bases and the J gene lost 2 bases, with 11 bases spanning the gap. Germline CDR1 is SGHTS and CDR2 is YDEGEE. This CDR3 has 14 amino acids. Input material: central memory CD4+ T cells from blood. The source of this sequence is a man between 18 and 29 years old in good health. V gene TRBV5-8 combines with J gene TRBJ2-5; tentatively, D is TRBD1 (6 bases). CDR3 residues: CASSSGTKQETQYF. DNA of the CDR3: TGTGCCAGCAGCTCCGGGACAAAGCAAGAGACCCAGTACTTC.